This entry concerns a single T cell receptor beta chain. What it binds is unknown. Method: immunoSEQ multiplex PCR; TCRdb's copy keeps in-frame clones and lacks some. The sample records over 45,000 clones, around 80% being singletons. The record originates from a study of OX40 agonist ivuxolimab in advanced cancers. About the research overall: Ivuxolimab, an antibody that agonizes OX40 (CD134), was administered to the patients. At around 81% male, the cohort had a mean age of around 56 years, ranging from about 20 to 80.

Study-level findings and limits: CD4+ T cells averaged fewer expanded clones than CD8+ T cells.

The CDR3 is made up of 15 amino acids. The V gene's germline CDR1 is SGHTA and CDR2 FQGNSA. V dropped 3 bases and J dropped 1 base, with 11 bases sitting between them. The source of this sequence is an adult with an advanced solid tumor such as melanoma, head and neck, liver or kidney cancer. The specimen was CD4+ or CD8+ T cells sorted from blood, collected in a trial of the OX40 agonist ivuxolimab. The chain recombines TRBV7-2 with TRBJ2-3; D is undetermined. CDR3 loop: CASSLKRQRTDTQYF. CDR3 DNA sequence: TGTGCCAGCAGCTTGAAAAGACAACGCACAGATACGCAGTATTTT.